The rows below give T cell receptor beta chains drawn from one sample of a study of blood T cell repertoires in COVID-19. Sequenced by immunoSEQ multiplex PCR; TCRdb stores in-frame clones only, minus some. The sample contains 90,000 to 130,000 clones, about nine tenths of which appear only once. Sequencing input: peripheral blood. The receptors were gathered from a human donor in a cohort sampled during active COVID-19. Both conserved end residues are part of each CDR3. D genes are given only for firm matches. The listing skips clone size in some rows; elsewhere it reads once, few, many or a size class.

v_gene	d_gene	abundance	j_gene	CDR3nt	CDR3aa
TRBV6-1	.	.	TRBJ1-2	TGTGCCAGCAGTGAAGGAGGTTTGCTTGGGGAGCGCTATGGCTACACCTTC	CASSEGGLLGERYGYTF
TRBV5-1	TRBD1	.	TRBJ1-1	TGCGCCAGCAGCTTGGGGGACAGGGACACTGAAGCTTTCTTT	CASSLGDRDTEAFF
TRBV27	TRBD1	.	TRBJ2-1	TGTGCCAGCAGTACGGACAGGGTTTGGAATGAGCAGTTCTTC	CASSTDRVWNEQFF
TRBV27	TRBD1	.	TRBJ2-7	TGTGCCAGCAGGCCCTGGACAGGGAACCTCTACGAGCAGTACTTC	CASRPWTGNLYEQYF
TRBV29-1	.	.	TRBJ2-3	TGCAGCGTTGAGGGGTCAGGACTATCTAGCACAGATACGCAGTATTTT	CSVEGSGLSSTDTQYF
TRBV27	.	.	TRBJ1-5	TGTGCCAGCAGTACACAGGGCCCGGGCACAGCCCAGCATTTT	CASSTQGPGTAQHF
TRBV7-2	TRBD1	.	TRBJ1-5	TGTGCCAGCAGCGCGGACAGGGGCCCCAATCAGCCCCAGCATTTT	CASSADRGPNQPQHF
TRBV7-2	.	.	TRBJ2-4	TGTGCCAGCAGCTCGCGACTAGAAAACATTCAGTACTTC	CASSSRLENIQYF
TRBV14	TRBD2	.	TRBJ2-1	TGTGCCAGCAGCCACCCTCCGGGAGGGACGTACAATGAGCAGTTCTTC	CASSHPPGGTYNEQFF
TRBV3-1/TRBV3-2	.	.	TRBJ2-2	TGTGCCAGCAGCTCGATGGGACTCGTTTACACCGGGGAGCTGTTTTTT	CASSSMGLVYTGELFF
TRBV5-4	.	.	TRBJ1-3	TGTGCCAGCAGCTTGGGGGGGGGAACCGGAAACACCATATATTTT	CASSLGGGTGNTIYF
TRBV11-2	.	.	TRBJ1-1	TGTGCCAGCAGCACCCAGGGGAACACTGAAGCTTTCTTT	CASSTQGNTEAFF
TRBV5-1	.	.	TRBJ1-1	TGCGCCAGCAGCTTGATATCGGGCAGGGGGAACACTGAAGCTTTCTTT	CASSLISGRGNTEAFF
TRBV5-1	TRBD1	.	TRBJ2-1	TGCGCCAGCAGCTTGGCGACAGGGAAGGCCTACAATGAGCAGTTCTTC	CASSLATGKAYNEQFF
TRBV7-6	TRBD1	.	TRBJ1-1	TGTGCCAGCAGCTTAGCGGGACAGTTTGAAGCTTTCTTT	CASSLAGQFEAFF
TRBV6-5	TRBD1	.	TRBJ1-2	TGTGCCAGCAGGCCCACAGGGGTCCACGGCTACACCTTC	CASRPTGVHGYTF
TRBV14	.	.	TRBJ2-7	TGTGCCAGCAGCGCCAGGGGTTGGTACGAGCAGTACTTC	CASSARGWYEQYF
TRBV5-1	.	.	TRBJ1-2	TGCGCCAGCAGCTTGGGGGCCGGGGTTAACTATGGCTACACCTTC	CASSLGAGVNYGYTF
TRBV20-1	TRBD2	.	TRBJ2-3	TGCAGTGCTAGTTCCCGCCCCTATAGCGGGGGAGCCAGCACAGATACGCAGTATTTT	CSASSRPYSGGASTDTQYF
TRBV30	.	.	TRBJ2-4	TGTGCCTGGAGGATGGCAGGAGGCAAAAACATTCAGTACTTC	CAWRMAGGKNIQYF
TRBV2	TRBD1	.	TRBJ1-2	TGTGCCAGCAGGTATCCGGGACAGGGGGCTAACTATGGCTACACCTTC	CASRYPGQGANYGYTF
TRBV28	TRBD1	few	TRBJ1-4	TGTGCCAGCAGTTACCGGGACAGGGGGCCTAATGAAAAACTGTTTTTT	CASSYRDRGPNEKLFF